One sample yielded the 7 T cell receptor beta chains listed below, sequenced in a study of blood T cells in healthy people across ages (dated by TCRdb to between 2014 and 2017). Library preparation employed 5' RACE. These reads were obtained on an Illumina HiSeq 2500. The second PCR ran for roughly 6 to 11 cycles and used a J-beta primer mix along with a sample-barcoded 5' primer. Using fastp at Q25 and MiXCR, TCRdb reprocessed the public reads and kept productive beta chains. Rows matching on CDR3 protein sequence are summarized as one entry with the most common DNA and genes. The sample table lists hundreds of thousands of distinct CDR3 sequences, approximately 49% of them with a count of one. Of the sample, 13% is held by the ten largest clones. The material sequenced was blood. The receptors stem from a man younger than 40 in good health.

This chain connects TRBV7-2 to TRBJ1-3, with TRBD1 identical over 7 bases. Trimming removed 6 bases from V and 4 bases from J; junction bases left unmatched: 6. The CDR3 is 14 amino acids. CDR1 and CDR2 (germline): SGHTA, FQGNSA. CDR3 sequence reads: CASRQTGEGNTIYF. CDR3 nucleotides: TGTGCCAGCAGACAAACAGGGGAGGGAAACACCATATATTTT.

As for this clonotype: A single base separates this from a much larger clone, so it may be a read error. The chain joins TRBV13 to TRBJ2-1, with 11 bases fitting TRBD2. This CDR3 is 17 amino acids long. The germline V gene encodes CDR1 PRHDT and CDR2 FYEKMQ (reference sequence). The DNA of the CDR3 is TGTGCCAGCAGCTTAGGACTAGCGGGGGACCTATACAATGAGCGGTTCTTC. Its translation is CASSLGLAGDLYNERFF.

On this clonotype: A much more abundant neighbour one base away suggests this may be a read error. This chain connects TRBV7-6 to TRBJ1-1; D call uncertain. Germline values: CDR1 SGHVS, CDR2 FNYEAQ. The CDR3 loop spans 12 amino acids. As DNA, the CDR3 is TGTGCCAACAGCTTAAACGGGCGGGAAGCTTTCTTT. Its protein product is CANSLNGREAFF. Full variable domain (missing parts from reference TRBV7-6 and TRBJ1-1): GAGVSQSPRYKVTKRGQDVALRCDPISGHVSLYWYRQALGQGPEFLTYFNYEAQQDKSGLPNDRFSAERPEGSISTLTIQRTEQRDSAMYRCANSLNGREAFFGQGTRLTVV.

This clonotype came up many times. CDR3 sequence: CASILGGLAREQYF. The CDR3 DNA reads as TGTGCCAGCATATTGGGGGGACTAGCGAGGGAGCAGTACTTC. The J gene is TRBJ2-7, the V gene TRBV12-3 or TRBV12-4, with TRBD2 matching 10 bases. The CDR3 loop spans 14 amino acids. Trimming removed 7 bases from V and 7 bases from J; junction bases left unmatched: 10.

The chain couples TRBV7-9 to TRBJ2-3; D could derive from TRBD1 or TRBD2 (5 bases each). Germline assignment: CDR1 SEHNR and CDR2 FQNEAQ (reference sequence). CDR3 length: 14 residues. The ends were cut back, 7 bases at V and 5 bases at J, with 16 bases in the middle. The chain's CDR3 is CASNLVGVEDTQYF. As DNA, the CDR3 is TGTGCCAGCAACCTAGTGGGGGTTGAAGATACGCAGTATTTT.

The gene calls are TRBV7-9 and TRBJ1-5, with D maybe TRBD1 (5 bases). This CDR3 contains 15 residues. The germline V and J ends were trimmed by 1 base and 4 bases, with 11 bases remaining between them. The germline CDR1 and CDR2 sequences are SEHNR and FQNEAQ (reference sequence). The CDR3 DNA reads as TGTGCCAGCAGCTTAGATGGGGGTCCAAATCAGCCCCAGCATTTT. Its protein is CASSLDGGPNQPQHF.

The chain links TRBV13 to TRBJ2-7; unclear D gene. This CDR3 is 13 amino acids long. CDR1 PRHDT and CDR2 FYEKMQ come from the germline V gene (reference sequence). Trimming removed 5 bases from V and 2 bases from J, with 10 bases in between. The CDR3 sequence: CASSAQDTYEQYF. The CDR3 nucleotides are TGTGCCAGCAGCGCCCAGGATACCTACGAGCAGTACTTC.